One and the same sample provided the 22 T cell receptor beta chains below, sequenced in a study of shared T cell receptors in the human thymus. Libraries were prepared by immunoSEQ multiplex PCR; TCRdb keeps only in-frame clonotypes and omits some of them. This table holds about 730,000 clones, approximately 83% found once. These data also formed part of another study, on human thymus T cells.

The sample was thymocytes. These receptor sequences come from a girl under three years old with a congenital heart defect.

The V and J genes are TRBV4-1 and TRBJ1-6, with 7 positions matching TRBD1. J was trimmed by 9 bases and V by 0 bases; bases with no gene match: 14. This CDR3 spans 18 amino acids. Looked up from germline, CDR1 is MGHRA and CDR2 is YSYEKL. CDR3 loop: CASSQDIMRTGLGSPLHF. The CDR3 bases are TGCGCCAGCAGCCAAGATATTATGAGGACAGGACTTGGTTCACCCCTCCACTTT.

CDR3 protein: CASRQGAKNIQYF. The CDR3 DNA reads as TGTGCCAGCAGACAGGGGGCCAAAAACATTCAGTACTTC. V is TRBV28 and J is TRBJ2-4; TRBD1 agrees at 7 bases. CDR1 and CDR2 (germline): MDHEN, SYDVKM. The V gene end was trimmed by 6 bases and the J gene end by 1 base; junction bases not matched to a gene: 0. The CDR3 runs 13 residues.

The rearrangement links TRBV12-5 to TRBJ2-3; D perhaps matches TRBD1 (6 bases). The germline V gene encodes CDR1 LGHNT and CDR2 FRNRAP. CDR3 length: 14 residues. V was cut by 7 bases and J by 4 bases, with 15 bases left in between. The CDR3 loop is CASASQGYADTQYF. CDR3 in DNA: TGTGCTAGTGCCTCACAGGGTTACGCAGATACGCAGTATTTT.

The chain links TRBV6-1 to TRBJ1-2; D possibly corresponds to TRBD1 (6 bases). Per germline, CDR1 MNHNS and CDR2 SASEGT. The V gene lost 1 base and the J gene lost 4 bases, with 16 bases spanning the gap. The CDR3 has 16 residues. As DNA, the CDR3 is TGTGCCAGCAGTGAAGTCCCCGGGACACCCGTCTATGGCTACACCTTC. It specifies CASSEVPGTPVYGYTF.

The V call is TRBV19, the J call TRBJ1-2, with 10 bases that match TRBD1. From germline, CDR1 is LNHDA and CDR2 SQIVND (reference sequence). The CDR3 length is 15 residues. V trimming: 4 bases; J trimming: 4 bases; junction bases outside the gene matches: 6. The CDR3: CASSTGTGAGYGYTF. The CDR3 region has the DNA TGTGCCAGTAGTACCGGGACAGGGGCAGGCTATGGCTACACCTTC.

V usage is TRBV5-4 and J usage is TRBJ1-1; the match to TRBD1 covers 8 bases. This CDR3 is built from 16 residues. With V trimmed by 0 bases and J by 4 bases, 8 bases remained unmatched. The germline CDR1 and CDR2 sequences are SGHNT and YYREEE (reference sequence). The CDR3 sequence: CASSLGSGGGGTEAFF. The CDR3 DNA sequence: TGTGCCAGCAGCTTGGGCTCAGGGGGCGGGGGCACTGAAGCTTTCTTT.

The rearrangement links TRBV14 to TRBJ2-7; TRBD1 matches 12 bases. Germline V gives CDR1 SGHDN, CDR2 FVKESK. With 0 bases clipped from V and 2 bases from J, the junction kept 14 bases outside the gene matches. The CDR3 totals 20 residues. This CDR3 is CASSQDDRDRGPFNTYEQYF. The CDR3 DNA sequence: TGTGCCAGCAGCCAAGATGACCGGGACAGGGGGCCATTCAATACCTACGAGCAGTACTTC.

This clone appeared once. The V gene is TRBV5-1, the J gene TRBJ1-2; 9 nucleotides line up with TRBD1. Germline V lookup: CDR1 SGHRS, CDR2 YFSETQ. CDR3 length: 17 residues. Trimming at V came to 4 bases and at J to 6 bases, leaving 16 bases not matched to a gene. The CDR3 DNA reads TGCGCCAGCAGCCCTTCTCACCGGGACAGGGACTCCCATGGCTACACCTTC. This sequence encodes CASSPSHRDRDSHGYTF.

This sequence joins TRBV6-5 and TRBJ2-3; TRBD1 agrees at 9 bases. This CDR3 is built from 14 residues. With 0 bases clipped from V and 6 bases from J, the junction kept 1 base outside the gene matches. Germline V gives CDR1 MNHEY, CDR2 SVGAGI. CDR3 in amino acids: CASSYSDRGDTQYF. As DNA, the CDR3 is TGTGCCAGCAGTTACTCGGACAGGGGTGATACGCAGTATTTT.

The chain combines TRBV6-1 with TRBJ2-1; D might be TRBD2 (6 bases). The CDR3 extends over 18 amino acids. The V end was cut by 2 bases, the J end by 3 bases, with 20 bases between. The germline V gene has CDR1 MNHNS and CDR2 SASEGT. The CDR3 bases are TGTGCCAGCAGTGAACCCCCTCGACTAGACCGGATCTACAATGAGCAGTTCTTC. Its protein product is CASSEPPRLDRIYNEQFF.

This sequence joins TRBV6-5 and TRBJ2-7; perhaps TRBD1 as D (5 bases). V was cut by 4 bases and J by 6 bases, with 10 bases left in between. Germline-derived CDR1 and CDR2 are MNHEY and SVGAGI. The CDR3 runs to 12 residues. The CDR3 loop reads CASSCTGCEQYF. CDR3 bases: TGTGCCAGCAGTTGCACAGGATGCGAGCAGTACTTC.

V gene TRBV4-3 combines with J gene TRBJ1-2; D ambiguous. Germline V gene sequence: CDR1 LGHNA, CDR2 YSLEER. V dropped 0 bases and J dropped 0 bases, with 26 bases sitting between them. The CDR3 covers 21 residues. Here the CDR3 DNA reads TGCGCCAGCAGCCAAGATCAAACCGAAGGTCGCACTGAACTACCTAACTATGGCTACACCTTC. Translated: CASSQDQTEGRTELPNYGYTF.

The chain links TRBV5-1 to TRBJ1-1, with D uncertain. The V and J ends lost 4 bases and 2 bases respectively, with 15 bases between them. This CDR3 spans 15 amino acids. Germline lookup yields CDR1 SGHRS and CDR2 YFSETQ. The CDR3 loop reads CASSDEIAGNTEAFF. DNA of the CDR3: TGCGCCAGCAGCGACGAAATCGCGGGCAACACTGAAGCTTTCTTT.

The chain links TRBV7-9 to TRBJ2-1; 12 nucleotides agree with TRBD2. This CDR3 comprises 17 residues. CDR1 SEHNR and CDR2 FQNEAQ come from the germline V gene (reference sequence). The J segment lost 7 bases and the V segment lost 6 bases, leaving 13 bases of the junction unmatched. The chain's CDR3 is CASSTRLAGAWGNEQFF. The DNA for the CDR3 is TGTGCCAGCAGTACCCGACTAGCGGGGGCATGGGGTAATGAGCAGTTCTTC. The full variable domain, in which reference TRBV7-9 and TRBJ2-1 provide the parts outside the CDR3, is DTGVSQNPRHKITKRGQNVTFRCDPISEHNRLYWYRQTLGQGPEFLTYFQNEAQLEKSRLLSDRFSAERPKGSFSTLEIQRTEQGDSAMYLCASSTRLAGAWGNEQFFGPGTRLTVL.

The J gene is TRBJ2-1, the V gene TRBV5-6; D ambiguous. V was clipped by 0 bases and J by 0 bases, with 7 bases between them. The germline CDR1 and CDR2 sequences are SGHDT and YYEEEE. The CDR3 runs to 15 residues. The CDR3 protein is CASSLAESSYNEQFF. CDR3 in DNA: TGTGCCAGCAGCTTGGCTGAGAGCTCCTACAATGAGCAGTTCTTC.

The V call is TRBV4-3, the J call TRBJ2-7; possibly TRBD2 for D (5 bases). This CDR3 is built from 21 residues. V was pared by 0 bases and J by 4 bases, with 31 bases between. The germline CDR1 and CDR2 sequences are LGHNA and YSLEER. The CDR3 is CASSQETNQRDHHGGAYEQYF. In DNA, the CDR3 is TGCGCCAGCAGCCAAGAGACCAACCAGAGAGACCACCATGGAGGAGCTTACGAGCAGTACTTC.

The chain carries TRBV29-1 and TRBJ2-7; 8 nucleotides match TRBD1. Germline V gives CDR1 SQVTM, CDR2 ANQGSEA. The ends lost 5 bases at V and 1 base at J; junction bases unmatched: 7. The CDR3 sequence is 14 residues long. The CDR3 sequence: CSVRDRIFSYEQYF. Written as DNA, the CDR3 is TGCAGCGTTAGGGACAGGATATTTTCCTACGAGCAGTACTTC.

The rearrangement uses TRBV9 and TRBJ1-2, with D possibly matching TRBD1 (6 bases). Germline CDR1 and CDR2: SGDLS and YYNGEE. V was shortened by 4 bases and J by 4 bases, with 11 bases between the two germline ends. This CDR3 spans 13 amino acids. The CDR3 DNA follows: TGTGCCAGCAGCCGAGGGGGGGCCTATGGCTACACCTTC. This sequence encodes CASSRGGAYGYTF.

The chain carries TRBV4-1 and TRBJ1-2; TRBD1 matches 8 bases. V was clipped by 1 base and J by 8 bases; unmatched bases: 15. Looked up from germline, CDR1 is MGHRA and CDR2 is YSYEKL. The CDR3 spans 17 residues. The CDR3 bases are TGCGCCAGCAGCCAAGCTTCGATTCCAGGGGGCGCGGCCGGCTACACCTTC. It yields the protein CASSQASIPGGAAGYTF.

The V gene is TRBV6-6, the J gene TRBJ2-7; the D is unclear. Germline V lookup: CDR1 MNHNY, CDR2 SVGAGI (reference sequence). The V end was cut by 2 bases, the J end by 2 bases, with 10 bases between. CDR3 length: 14 residues. DNA for the CDR3: TGTGCCAGCAGTTACGCTAAGTTCGCCTACGAGCAGTACTTC. Amino acid sequence: CASSYAKFAYEQYF.

The chain carries TRBV10-2 and TRBJ1-2; D possibly corresponds to TRBD1 (6 bases). The V gene lost 2 bases and the J gene lost 4 bases, with 17 bases spanning the gap. The CDR3 runs 16 residues. The V gene's germline CDR1 is WSHSY and CDR2 SAAADI. The CDR3 DNA reads TGCGCCAGCAGTGAGAGGACGCTACAGGGACCCTATGGCTACACCTTC. Translating gives CASSERTLQGPYGYTF.

V gene TRBV6-5 combines with J gene TRBJ2-4; 9 bases align to TRBD1. CDR1 and CDR2 (germline): MNHEY, SVGAGI. J gave up 7 bases and V 0 bases, and 4 bases lay outside the gene matches. The length of the CDR3 is 15 residues. Here the CDR3 reads CASSYSQGARNIQYF. The CDR3 bases are TGTGCCAGCAGTTACTCACAGGGGGCGCGGAACATTCAGTACTTC.